Reported below is one T cell receptor beta chain. From germline, CDR1 is MGHRA and CDR2 YSYEKL. The CDR3 is made up of 14 amino acids. Deletions cut 5 bases from V and 8 bases from J, with 16 bases between. This sample stems from a study of T cell responses to AZD1222 COVID-19 vaccine. Profiling relied on immunoSEQ multiplex PCR, and the TCRdb table lists in-frame clones only, not all of them. Altogether fewer than 200,000 clones are present, roughly 92% being singletons, with the ten largest covering less than 11%. This sequence was found in an adult in good health. The genes are TRBV4-1 and TRBJ1-3; possibly TRBD1 for D (5 bases). The input for sequencing was peripheral blood, taken on day 0 of AZD1222 vaccination. The CDR3 sequence is CASSTGGYDDTIYF. In DNA form, the CDR3 reads TGCGCCAGCAGCACTGGGGGGTATGATGACACCATATATTTT.